This T cell receptor (beta chain) was documented in a study of blood T cell repertoires in COVID-19. Study as a whole: The origin of the acute and convalescent COVID-19 samples was the United States, Italy and Spain.

Sequenced by immunoSEQ multiplex PCR; TCRdb stores in-frame clones only, minus some. This table has tens of thousands of clones, roughly 80% appearing once. The CDR3 has 14 residues. V was clipped by 2 bases and J by 7 bases; unmatched bases: 7. CDR1 is MNHNS and CDR2 is SASEGT in the germline V gene. V is TRBV6-1 and J is TRBJ1-2; 7 positions agree with TRBD1. Specimen: peripheral blood. This TCR was sampled from a woman aged 80 or older with acute or convalescent COVID-19. The CDR3 DNA follows: TGTGCCAGCAGTGAAACGCAGGGGGTAGGTGGCTACACCTTC. Translation gives CASSETQGVGGYTF.